This T cell receptor beta chain was documented in a study of blood T cell repertoires in COVID-19. The CDR3 runs 16 residues. Looked up from germline, CDR1 is LNHDA and CDR2 is SQIVND (reference sequence). The trim removed 11 bases at V and 2 bases at J, leaving 16 bases unmatched. This clone was detected once. Some clones are missing from TCRdb's copy, which holds only in-frame ones; the method was immunoSEQ multiplex PCR. The sample lists more than 350,000 clones; more than 70% were seen once. The chain links TRBV19 to TRBJ2-5; 8 bases agree with TRBD2. The sequencing sample was made of peripheral blood. The sequence derives from a woman aged 25 to 39 with COVID-19, enrolled during active disease. The CDR3, as DNA: TGTGCCTGCGGCATCGGTCTAGCGGGCGAACAAGAGACCCAGTACTTC. This sequence encodes CACGIGLAGEQETQYF.